Reported below is one T cell receptor (beta chain). As yet, its antigen is unknown. Using immunoSEQ multiplex PCR, the repertoire was profiled, and TCRdb retains in-frame clones only, with some absent. This repertoire shows roughly 60,000 clones, 91% found once; its top ten account for about 0.46%. The source of the sample is a study of OX40 agonist ivuxolimab in advanced cancers. Findings of the study overall: On average, a greater number of expanded clones characterised CD8+ T cells relative to CD4+.

The germline V gene encodes CDR1 LGHNT and CDR2 FRNRAP. V was trimmed by 3 bases and J by 6 bases, leaving 8 bases between them. The length of the CDR3 is 12 residues. This sequence originates from an adult with an advanced solid tumor such as melanoma, head and neck, liver or kidney cancer. The specimen was CD4+ or CD8+ T cells sorted from blood, collected in a trial of the OX40 agonist ivuxolimab. V is TRBV12-5 and J is TRBJ1-1; D gene ambiguous. CDR3: CASGLWQSEAFF. The CDR3 nucleotides are TGTGCTAGTGGTTTATGGCAGTCTGAAGCTTTCTTT.